Presented here are 6 T cell receptor beta chains from one specimen sequenced in a study of blood T cell repertoires in COVID-19. Sequenced by immunoSEQ multiplex PCR; TCRdb stores in-frame clones only, minus some. The table records tens of thousands of clones, 90% of them present only once. The source material was peripheral blood. The receptors come from a man aged 60 to 75 with acute or convalescent COVID-19.

The chain recombines TRBV30 with TRBJ2-7; the match to TRBD2 covers 7 bases. The germline CDR1 and CDR2 sequences are GTSNPN and SVGIG (reference sequence). The CDR3 contains 12 residues. CDR3 DNA sequence: TGTGCGATCGACGGGGGGACCTACGAGCAGTACTTC. The encoded protein is CAIDGGTYEQYF. The full variable domain, rest sourced from reference TRBV30 and TRBJ2-7, is SQTIHQWPATLVQPVGSPLSLECTVEGTSNPNLYWYRQAAGRGLQLLFYSVGIGQISSEVPQNLSASRPQDRQFILSSKKLLLSDSGFYLCAIDGGTYEQYFGPGTRLTVT.

The chain links TRBV29-1 to TRBJ1-1; D might be TRBD1 (6 bases). CDR3 length equals 13 residues. Germline CDR1 SQVTM, CDR2 ANQGSEA. Trimming took 7 bases from V and 4 from J, leaving 16 bases between them. CDR3 residues: CSGREGGPTEAFF. CDR3 in DNA: TGCAGCGGACGGGAGGGGGGCCCCACTGAAGCTTTCTTT.

The V and J genes are TRBV14 and TRBJ2-2, with D maybe TRBD2 (7 bases). Germline CDR1 is SGHDN and CDR2 is FVKESK. V lost 3 bases, J lost 7 bases, and 30 bases lay in between. CDR3 length: 20 amino acids. CDR3 loop: CASSQMVPGRGARKGGELFF. CDR3 sequence (DNA): TGTGCCAGCAGCCAGATGGTACCCGGACGGGGGGCTCGGAAGGGCGGGGAGCTGTTTTTT.

This chain uses TRBV6-5 with TRBJ2-1, with TRBD2 as a possible D gene (5 bases). The V end was cut by 6 bases, the J end by 6 bases, with 9 bases between. This CDR3 is built from 12 residues. Germline V gene sequence: CDR1 MNHEY, CDR2 SVGAGI. The CDR3 nucleotides read TGTGCCAGCAGCCGCCGGGGCAATGAGCAGTTCTTC. It specifies CASSRRGNEQFF.

The table lists this clone with a few counts. The chain recombines TRBV5-1 with TRBJ1-1, with 7 bases identical to TRBD1. Per germline, CDR1 SGHRS and CDR2 YFSETQ. The CDR3 is 17 residues long. Trimming took 4 bases from V and 0 from J; bases not matched to a gene: 12. This CDR3 is CASSPRQGLGMNTEAFF. CDR3 in DNA: TGCGCCAGCAGCCCTCGACAGGGTTTGGGCATGAACACTGAAGCTTTCTTT.

The chain is built from TRBV9 and TRBJ2-1, with 8 bases identical to TRBD2. There are 13 residues in the CDR3. Germline lookup yields CDR1 SGDLS and CDR2 YYNGEE. Trimming cost V 4 bases and J 7 bases; bases outside gene matches: 4. The CDR3 protein is CASSPAGENEQFF. The CDR3 DNA is TGTGCCAGCAGCCCAGCGGGGGAGAATGAGCAGTTCTTC.